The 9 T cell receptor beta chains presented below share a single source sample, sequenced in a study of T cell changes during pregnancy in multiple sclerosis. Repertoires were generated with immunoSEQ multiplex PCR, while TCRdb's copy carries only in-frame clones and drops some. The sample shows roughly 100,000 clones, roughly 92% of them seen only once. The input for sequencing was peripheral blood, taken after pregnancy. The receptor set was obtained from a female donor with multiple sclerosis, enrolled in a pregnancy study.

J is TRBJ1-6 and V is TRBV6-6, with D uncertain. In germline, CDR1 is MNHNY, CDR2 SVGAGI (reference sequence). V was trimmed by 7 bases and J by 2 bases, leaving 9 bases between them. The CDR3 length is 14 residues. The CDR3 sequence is CASNLEAYNSPLHF. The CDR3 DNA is TGTGCCAGCAACTTAGAGGCCTATAATTCACCCCTCCACTTT.

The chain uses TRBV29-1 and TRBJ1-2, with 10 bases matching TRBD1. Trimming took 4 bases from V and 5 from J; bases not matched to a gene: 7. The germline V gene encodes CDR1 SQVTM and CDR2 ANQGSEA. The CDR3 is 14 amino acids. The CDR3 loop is CSVVGGDRGYGYTF. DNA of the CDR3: TGCAGCGTTGTGGGAGGGGACAGGGGTTATGGCTACACCTTC. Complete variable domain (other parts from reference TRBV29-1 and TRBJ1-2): SAVISQKPSRDICQRGTSLTIQCQVDSQVTMMFWYRQQPGQSLTLIATANQGSEATYESGFVIDKFPISRPNLTFSTLTVSNMSPEDSSIYLCSVVGGDRGYGYTFGSGTRLTVV.

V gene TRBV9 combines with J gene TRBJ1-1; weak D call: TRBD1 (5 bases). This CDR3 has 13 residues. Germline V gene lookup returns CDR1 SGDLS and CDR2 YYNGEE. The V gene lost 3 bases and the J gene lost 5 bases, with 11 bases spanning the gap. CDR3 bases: TGTGCCAGCAGCGCCAGGGTATATACTGAAGCTTTCTTT. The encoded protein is CASSARVYTEAFF.

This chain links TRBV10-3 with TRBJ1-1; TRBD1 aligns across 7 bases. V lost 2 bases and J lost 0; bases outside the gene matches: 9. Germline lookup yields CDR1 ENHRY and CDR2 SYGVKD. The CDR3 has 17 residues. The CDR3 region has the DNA TGTGCCATCAGTGAGCCCCGGACAGGCGCCTTGAACACTGAAGCTTTCTTT. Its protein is CAISEPRTGALNTEAFF.

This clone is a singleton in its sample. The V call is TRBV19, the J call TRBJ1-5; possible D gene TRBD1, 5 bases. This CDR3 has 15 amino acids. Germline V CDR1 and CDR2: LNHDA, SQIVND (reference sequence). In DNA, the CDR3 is TGTGCGGCGGGTGGGACTGCGTTTAGCAATCAGCCCCAGCATTTT. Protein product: CAAGGTAFSNQPQHF.

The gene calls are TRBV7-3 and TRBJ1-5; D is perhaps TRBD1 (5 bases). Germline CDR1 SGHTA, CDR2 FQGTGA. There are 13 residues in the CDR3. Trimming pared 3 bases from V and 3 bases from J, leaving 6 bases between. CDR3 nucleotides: TGTGCCAGCAGCTTGGGGCCCAATCAGCCCCAGCATTTT. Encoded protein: CASSLGPNQPQHF.

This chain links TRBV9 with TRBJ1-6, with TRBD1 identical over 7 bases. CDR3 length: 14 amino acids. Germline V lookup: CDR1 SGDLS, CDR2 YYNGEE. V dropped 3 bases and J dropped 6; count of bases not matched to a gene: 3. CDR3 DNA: TGTGCCAGCAGCGGGACAGGTTCTAATTCACCCCTCCACTTT. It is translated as CASSGTGSNSPLHF.

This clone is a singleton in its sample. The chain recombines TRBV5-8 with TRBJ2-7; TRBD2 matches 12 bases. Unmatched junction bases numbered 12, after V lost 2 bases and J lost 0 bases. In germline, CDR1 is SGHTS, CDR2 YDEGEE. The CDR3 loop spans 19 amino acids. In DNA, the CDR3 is TGTGCCAGCAGCTTCGGCGTCAAGGGACTAGCGGGCCACTCCTACGAGCAGTACTTC. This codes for CASSFGVKGLAGHSYEQYF.

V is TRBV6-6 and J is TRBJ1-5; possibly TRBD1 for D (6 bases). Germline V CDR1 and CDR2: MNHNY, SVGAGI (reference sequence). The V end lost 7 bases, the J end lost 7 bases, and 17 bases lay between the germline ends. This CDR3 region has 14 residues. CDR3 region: CASTRPGGHQPQHF. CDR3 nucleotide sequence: TGTGCCAGCACCCGCCCGGGGGGCCACCAGCCCCAGCATTTT.